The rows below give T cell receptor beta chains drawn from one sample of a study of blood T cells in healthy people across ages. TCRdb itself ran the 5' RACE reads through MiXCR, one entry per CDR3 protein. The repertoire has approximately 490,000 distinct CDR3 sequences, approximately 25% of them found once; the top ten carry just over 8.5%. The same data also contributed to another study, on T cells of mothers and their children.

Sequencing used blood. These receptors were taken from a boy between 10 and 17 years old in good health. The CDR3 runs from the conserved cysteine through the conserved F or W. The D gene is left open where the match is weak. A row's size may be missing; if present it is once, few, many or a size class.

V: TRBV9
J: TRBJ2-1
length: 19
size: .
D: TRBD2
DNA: TGTACCAGCAGCGCTAAACCAGGAACTAGCGGGGGAACCTACAATGAGCAGTTCTTC
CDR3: CTSSAKPGTSGGTYNEQFF

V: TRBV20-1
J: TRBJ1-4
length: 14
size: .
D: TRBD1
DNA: TGCAGTGCTAGAGAGACAGGGATCGGGGAAAAACTGTTTTTT
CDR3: CSARETGIGEKLFF

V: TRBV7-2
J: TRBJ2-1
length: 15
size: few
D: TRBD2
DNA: TGTGCCAGCAGTTTCACTGGGACTAGCGGGAATGAGCAGTTCTTC
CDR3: CASSFTGTSGNEQFF

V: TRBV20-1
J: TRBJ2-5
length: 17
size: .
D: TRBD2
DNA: TGCAGTGCTAGACCGACTAGCGGGAGGGCGGTTGAAGAGACCCAGTACTTC
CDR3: CSARPTSGRAVEETQYF

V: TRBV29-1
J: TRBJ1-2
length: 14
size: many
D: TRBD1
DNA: TGCAGCGTTGAATCGGGACAGGGGGTAAATGGCTACACCTTC
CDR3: CSVESGQGVNGYTF

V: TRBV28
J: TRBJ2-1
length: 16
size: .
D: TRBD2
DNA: TGTGCCAGCAGTTTATCCTGGACTAGCGGGGGGAGTGAGCAGTTCTTC
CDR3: CASSLSWTSGGSEQFF

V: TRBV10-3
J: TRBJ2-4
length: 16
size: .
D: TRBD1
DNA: TGTGCCATCCCTGACAGGGGGCGGCTTTCCAAAAACATTCAGTACTTC
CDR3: CAIPDRGRLSKNIQYF

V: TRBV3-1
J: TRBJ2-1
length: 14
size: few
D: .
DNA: TGTGCCAGCAGCCAAGTGGCCGCTTACAATGAGCAGTTCTTC
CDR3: CASSQVAAYNEQFF

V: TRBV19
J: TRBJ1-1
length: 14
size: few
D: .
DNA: TGTGCCAGTAGTGGTAGGGGCGCGAACACTGAAGCTTTCTTT
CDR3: CASSGRGANTEAFF

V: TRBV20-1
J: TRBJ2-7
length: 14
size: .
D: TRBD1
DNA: TGCAGTGCTTCTAATGCTCCTGGACAGGGCGAGCAGTACTTC
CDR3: CSASNAPGQGEQYF

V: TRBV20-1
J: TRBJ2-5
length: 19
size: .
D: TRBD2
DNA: TGCAGTGCTAGAGATACCCTGACTAGCGGGGGAGGACCTCAAGAGACCCAGTACTTC
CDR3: CSARDTLTSGGGPQETQYF

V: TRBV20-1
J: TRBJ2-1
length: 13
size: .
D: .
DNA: TGCAGGGTCGAAGGGGGGCTCTACAATGAGCAGTTCTTC
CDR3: CRVEGGLYNEQFF

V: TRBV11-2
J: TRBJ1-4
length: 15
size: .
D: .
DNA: TGTGCCAGCAGCTTGACCGGTCCAACTAATGAAAAACTGTTTTTT
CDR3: CASSLTGPTNEKLFF

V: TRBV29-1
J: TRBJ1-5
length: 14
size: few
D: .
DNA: TGCAGCGTTGGGGTGGGGGATAGCAATCAGCCCCAGCATTTT
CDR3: CSVGVGDSNQPQHF

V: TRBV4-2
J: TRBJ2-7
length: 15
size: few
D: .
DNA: TGTGCCAGCAGCCAAGGGGGGTTGGGCTCCTACGAGCAGTACTTC
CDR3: CASSQGGLGSYEQYF

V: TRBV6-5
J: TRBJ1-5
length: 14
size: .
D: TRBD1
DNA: TGTGCCAGCAGATCTGGACAGGCCAATCAGCCCCAGCATTTT
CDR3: CASRSGQANQPQHF